What follows are 29 T cell receptor beta chains derived from one specimen sequenced in a study of blood T cell repertoires in COVID-19. Produced via immunoSEQ multiplex PCR; TCRdb's table is partial and in-frame only. The sample includes 200,000 to 250,000 clones, approximately 82% seen only once; the top ten take around 1.5%. The material sequenced was peripheral blood. These receptors were collected from a woman aged 40 to 50 who had recovered from COVID-19.

The chain joins TRBV6-5 to TRBJ2-4; 7 nucleotides align to TRBD2. Germline-derived CDR1 and CDR2 are MNHEY and SVGAGI. V was pared by 1 base and J by 7 bases, with 1 base of the junction left unmatched. The CDR3 sequence is 13 residues long. DNA for the CDR3: TGTGCCAGCAGTTACTTGGGGGGGAACATTCAGTACTTC. Encoded protein: CASSYLGGNIQYF.

The rearrangement uses TRBV15 and TRBJ1-3; D perhaps matches TRBD1 (5 bases). CDR1 LNHNV and CDR2 YYDKDF come from the germline V gene (reference sequence). V shed 5 bases and J shed 0 bases, with 14 bases lying between them. The CDR3 is made up of 16 amino acids. The CDR3: CATSGGRRFSGNTIYF. CDR3 DNA sequence: TGTGCCACCAGCGGGGGGAGACGGTTCTCTGGAAACACCATATATTTT.

The chain combines TRBV6-5 with TRBJ1-1; possibly TRBD1 for D (6 bases). V was pared by 0 bases and J by 8 bases, with 13 bases between. Germline assignment: CDR1 MNHEY and CDR2 SVGAGI. The CDR3 consists of 14 residues. The CDR3 is CASSYSGAAGEAFF. In nucleotides, the CDR3 is TGTGCCAGCAGTTACTCGGGGGCAGCAGGCGAAGCTTTCTTT.

The chain employs TRBV29-1 and TRBJ1-4; 10 nucleotides align to TRBD1. Germline V lookup: CDR1 SQVTM, CDR2 ANQGSEA. The junction had 11 bases not matched to a gene; V was cut back by 5 bases and J by 2 bases. The CDR3 has 17 residues. The CDR3 DNA sequence: TGCAGCGTTCGTGGGACAGGGGTAGATTGGACTAATGAAAAACTGTTTTTT. Residues: CSVRGTGVDWTNEKLFF.

The chain carries TRBV12-3 or TRBV12-4 and TRBJ1-1; D is unclear. Trimming stripped 5 bases from V and 1 base from J, with 8 bases between. CDR3 length: 13 amino acids. In DNA, the CDR3 is TGTGCCAGCAGTACTGGTTGGAACACTGAAGCTTTCTTT. Translation: CASSTGWNTEAFF.

The chain employs TRBV2 and TRBJ1-2; no clear D. V lost 6 bases, J lost 6 bases, and 14 bases lay in between. CDR1 is SNHLY and CDR2 is FYNNEI in the germline V gene. The CDR3 has 13 amino acids. The CDR3, as DNA: TGTGCCAGCAGCCCCTGGGCAGGTGATGGCTACACCTTC. This gives the protein CASSPWAGDGYTF. Based on the CDR3 plus reference TRBV2 and TRBJ1-2, the full variable domain is EPEVTQTPSHQVTQMGQEVILRCVPISNHLYFYWYRQILGQKVEFLVSFYNNEISEKSEIFDDQFSVERPDGSNFTLKIRSTKLEDSAMYFCASSPWAGDGYTFGSGTRLTVV.

The genes are TRBV7-9 and TRBJ1-2; D is unclear. CDR3 length: 14 amino acids. V lost 5 bases to trimming and J lost 2 bases, with 12 bases between them. Germline V CDR1 and CDR2: SEHNR, FQNEAQ (reference sequence). CDR3 amino acids: CASSPLVINYGYTF. In nucleotides, the CDR3 is TGTGCCAGCAGCCCCCTCGTAATAAACTATGGCTACACCTTC.

The rearrangement links TRBV5-6 to TRBJ1-3, with D unresolved. Germline V gives CDR1 SGHDT, CDR2 YYEEEE. Between the trimmed V and J ends, which lost 0 bases and 0 bases, there was a span of 10 bases. This CDR3 contains 16 residues. The CDR3 DNA reads TGTGCCAGCAGCTTGGATGCGATCACCTCTGGAAACACCATATATTTT. This gives the protein CASSLDAITSGNTIYF.

This chain joins TRBV5-6 and TRBJ2-5; D not resolved. There are 12 residues in the CDR3. Trimming shortened V by 2 bases and J by 5 bases, and 7 bases separated the two germline ends. The V gene's germline CDR1 is SGHDT and CDR2 YYEEEE. CDR3 nucleotide sequence: TGTGCCAGCAGCTTTCGGGTTGAGACCCAGTACTTC. Translated: CASSFRVETQYF.

V gene TRBV9 combines with J gene TRBJ2-2; 8 bases agree with TRBD2. V was pared by 2 bases and J by 5 bases, with 17 bases of the junction left unmatched. CDR1 and CDR2 (germline): SGDLS, YYNGEE. The CDR3 is made up of 19 amino acids. The CDR3 loop reads CASSVPNRPAGVLTGELFF. CDR3 DNA sequence: TGTGCCAGCAGCGTTCCCAACAGGCCAGCGGGGGTTCTTACCGGGGAGCTGTTTTTT.

The chain employs TRBV9 and TRBJ2-3, with TRBD1 as a possible D gene (5 bases). The germline V and J ends were trimmed by 0 bases and 6 bases, with 11 bases remaining between them. The CDR3 contains 14 residues. The germline gives CDR1 SGDLS, CDR2 YYNGEE. CDR3 sequence: CASSVVGAADTQYF. DNA of the CDR3: TGTGCCAGCAGCGTAGTTGGGGCCGCGGATACGCAGTATTTT.

This clone was counted once. The chain joins TRBV18 to TRBJ2-3; the D gene is possibly TRBD1 (6 bases). Germline CDR1 reads KGHSH; CDR2 reads LQKENI. This CDR3 spans 15 amino acids. Trimming shortened V by 8 bases and J by 4 bases, and 19 bases separated the two germline ends. The CDR3 spells CASQIGGIDADTQYF. Here the CDR3 DNA reads TGTGCCAGCCAGATAGGGGGAATTGATGCAGATACGCAGTATTTT. Looking up the rest from reference TRBV18 and TRBJ2-3 gives the full variable domain: NAGVMQNPRHLVRRRGQEARLRCSPMKGHSHVYWYRQLPEEGLKFMVYLQKENIIDESGMPKERFSAEFPKEGPSILRIQQVVRGDSAAYFCASQIGGIDADTQYFGPGTRLTVL.

The rearrangement links TRBV27 to TRBJ2-5; 8 nucleotides match TRBD2. Germline CDR1 is MNHEY and CDR2 is SMNVEV (reference sequence). The trim removed 3 bases at V and 4 bases at J, leaving 1 base unmatched. CDR3 size: 13 residues. The CDR3 DNA reads TGTGCCAGCAGTTTCGGGGGGGGAGAGACCCAGTACTTC. This encodes CASSFGGGETQYF.

This CDR3 is CASSSGTGVATGELFF. The CDR3 DNA reads as TGCGCCAGCAGCTCCGGGACAGGGGTAGCGACCGGGGAGCTGTTTTTT. The rearrangement uses TRBV5-1 and TRBJ2-2; 10 nucleotides agree with TRBD1. The ends lost 3 bases at V and 5 bases at J; junction bases unmatched: 7. Germline assignment: CDR1 SGHRS and CDR2 YFSETQ. The CDR3 spans 16 residues.

CDR3 sequence reads: CASSSLQGSGELFF. Written as DNA, the CDR3 is TGTGCCAGCAGCTCCCTACAGGGATCCGGGGAGCTGTTTTTT. J is TRBJ2-2 and V is TRBV7-2, with D maybe TRBD1 (6 bases). This CDR3 comprises 14 residues. Per germline, CDR1 SGHTA and CDR2 FQGNSA. V shed 4 bases and J shed 6 bases, with 12 bases lying between them.

V is TRBV7-2 and J is TRBJ1-2; possible D gene TRBD1, 6 bases. V lost 5 bases to trimming and J lost 1 base, with 11 bases between them. This CDR3 comprises 14 residues. Germline CDR1 reads SGHTA; CDR2 reads FQGNSA. The CDR3 sequence is CASSPGGSNYGYTF. For the CDR3, the DNA is TGTGCCAGCAGCCCTGGGGGCAGTAACTATGGCTACACCTTC. Using reference TRBV7-2 and TRBJ1-2 for the parts outside the CDR3, the full variable domain is GAGVSQSPSNKVTEKGKDVELRCDPISGHTALYWYRQSLGQGLEFLIYFQGNSAPDKSGLPSDRFSAERTGGSVSTLTIQRTQQEDSAVYLCASSPGGSNYGYTFGSGTRLTVV.

This chain links TRBV27 with TRBJ2-7; possibly TRBD2 for D (6 bases). V lost 6 bases, J lost 6 bases, and 18 bases lay in between. CDR1 is MNHEY, CDR2 SMNVEV, per germline (reference sequence). The CDR3 is 14 amino acids. The DNA for the CDR3 is TGTGCCAGCAGAGAAGCAAGGTGGGACTCCGAGCAGTACTTC. Its protein is CASREARWDSEQYF.

This chain connects TRBV3-1 (or the pseudogene TRBV3-2) to TRBJ1-1; D remains unclear. Germline V lookup: CDR1 LGHDT, CDR2 YNNKEL (reference sequence). The V and J ends lost 0 bases and 4 bases respectively, with 15 bases between them. This CDR3 has 16 residues. The CDR3 spells CASSQDREGPFTEAFF. The CDR3 DNA reads TGTGCCAGCAGCCAAGATCGGGAAGGGCCGTTCACTGAAGCTTTCTTT.

The rearrangement uses TRBV15 and TRBJ1-2; D perhaps matches TRBD1 (6 bases). V lost 5 bases, J lost 7 bases, and 11 bases lay in between. CDR3 length: 12 residues. Germline loops: CDR1 LNHNV, CDR2 YYDKDF (reference sequence). In DNA form, the CDR3 reads TGTGCCACCAGCCCGGACAGACGTGGCTACACCTTC. It codes for CATSPDRRGYTF.

This chain connects TRBV3-1 (or the pseudogene TRBV3-2) to TRBJ2-7; the D gene is possibly TRBD2 (6 bases). The CDR3 has 15 amino acids. Deletions cut 2 bases from V and 5 bases from J, with 16 bases between. Germline V lookup: CDR1 LGHDT, CDR2 YNNKEL (reference sequence). The CDR3: CASSQSTGGVDEQYF. For the CDR3, the DNA is TGTGCCAGCAGCCAATCAACCGGGGGAGTGGACGAGCAGTACTTC.

This clone appeared a single time. This chain connects TRBV28 to TRBJ2-2, with D possibly TRBD1 on 6 matching bases. Germline V CDR1 and CDR2: MDHEN, SYDVKM. V was trimmed by 5 bases and J by 5 bases, leaving 15 bases between them. This CDR3 has 15 residues. The CDR3 DNA reads TGTGCCAGCAGTACGCCAGGGCAGGGGACCGGGGAGCTGTTTTTT. Its protein product is CASSTPGQGTGELFF.

The J gene is TRBJ1-2, the V gene TRBV27; TRBD1 matches 7 bases. The CDR3 is made up of 14 amino acids. The germline V gene has CDR1 MNHEY and CDR2 SMNVEV (reference sequence). V lost 5 bases and J lost 6; bases outside the gene matches: 9. CDR3 amino acids: CASSTNTGANGYTF. The CDR3 region has the DNA TGTGCCAGCAGTACCAATACAGGGGCGAATGGCTACACCTTC.

This chain connects TRBV7-3 to TRBJ2-2; weak D call: TRBD2 (6 bases). The V end was cut by 3 bases, the J end by 0 bases, with 11 bases between. This CDR3 has 16 residues. Germline CDR1 is SGHTA and CDR2 is FQGTGA. The CDR3 is CASSFLGGTNTGELFF. The CDR3 DNA reads as TGTGCCAGCAGCTTTCTCGGGGGAACGAACACCGGGGAGCTGTTTTTT.

In regard to this clone: This sample includes further DNA sequences coding for the same CDR3. V usage is TRBV19 and J usage is TRBJ1-2; 7 nucleotides match TRBD1. This CDR3 region has 15 residues. V lost 3 bases and J lost 0; bases outside the gene matches: 4. The V gene's germline CDR1 is LNHDA and CDR2 SQIVND (reference sequence). The CDR3 loop is CASSIGTVANYGYTF. CDR3 DNA: TGTGCCAGTAGTATCGGGACAGTGGCTAACTATGGCTACACCTTC.

V gene TRBV29-1 combines with J gene TRBJ2-1, with 9 nucleotides matching TRBD1. The CDR3 is 15 amino acids. Trimming at V came to 7 bases and at J to 6 bases, leaving 13 bases not matched to a gene. Germline values: CDR1 SQVTM, CDR2 ANQGSEA. DNA of the CDR3: TGCAGCGCCAGCCGGACAGGGGAAATCATCAATGAGCAGTTCTTC. Translated, it gives CSASRTGEIINEQFF.

The chain uses TRBV11-3 and TRBJ1-4; perhaps TRBD1 as D (6 bases). V lost 0 bases, J lost 6 bases, and 11 bases lay in between. The CDR3 has 15 amino acids. Germline V gives CDR1 SGHNT, CDR2 YENEEA. The CDR3 protein is CASSLEAGGHEKLFF. The CDR3 nucleotides are TGTGCCAGCAGCTTAGAAGCGGGGGGGCATGAAAAACTGTTTTTT.

This clone has only one observation. The chain carries TRBV19 and TRBJ2-6, with 8 bases identical to TRBD1. The V gene's germline CDR1 is LNHDA and CDR2 SQIVND (reference sequence). V lost 4 bases to trimming and J lost 0 bases; unmatched junction nucleotides: 11. The CDR3 contains 19 residues. CDR3 bases: TGTGCCAGTAGTAGAAGACAGGGGTCTGGTTCCTCTGGGGCCAACGTCCTGACTTTC. Amino acids: CASSRRQGSGSSGANVLTF.

The gene calls are TRBV3-1 (or the pseudogene TRBV3-2) and TRBJ1-1, with D unresolved. The CDR3 is 13 amino acids. V lost 1 base to trimming and J lost 5 bases, with 8 bases between them. Germline assignment: CDR1 LGHDT and CDR2 YNNKEL (reference sequence). CDR3 amino acids: CASSQVLETEAFF. CDR3 bases: TGTGCCAGCAGCCAAGTGTTAGAAACTGAAGCTTTCTTT.

This clone has a single count. V and J are TRBV6-5 and TRBJ2-7; D perhaps matches TRBD1 (6 bases). With 5 bases removed from V and 3 bases from J, the gap between germline ends came to 11 bases. Germline V CDR1 and CDR2: MNHEY, SVGAGI. The CDR3 contains 13 residues. The DNA for the CDR3 is TGTGCCAGCAGTCCTCAGGGGAACTACGAGCAGTACTTC. It is translated as CASSPQGNYEQYF.